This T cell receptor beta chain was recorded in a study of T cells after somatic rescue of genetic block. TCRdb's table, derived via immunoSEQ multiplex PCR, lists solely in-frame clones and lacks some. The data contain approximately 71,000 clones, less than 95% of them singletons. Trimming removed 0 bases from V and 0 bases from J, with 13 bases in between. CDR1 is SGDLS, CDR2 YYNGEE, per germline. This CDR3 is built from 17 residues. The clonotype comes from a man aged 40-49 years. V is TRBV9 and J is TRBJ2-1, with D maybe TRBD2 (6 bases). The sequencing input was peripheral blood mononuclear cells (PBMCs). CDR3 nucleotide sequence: TGTGCCAGCAGCGTAGAACTGGCGGGGAGCTCCTACAATGAGCAGTTCTTC. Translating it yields CASSVELAGSSYNEQFF.